The entry that follows covers one T cell receptor (beta chain) sequence. The antigen remains undetermined. This sample was taken from a study of OX40 agonist ivuxolimab in advanced cancers. Here immunoSEQ multiplex PCR was the method, and the copy in TCRdb shows in-frame clones only, minus some. Of some 63,000 clones listed, around 87% were seen once; the top ten hold 5% to 5.5%. The V and J ends lost 8 bases and 6 bases respectively, with 10 bases between them. The CDR3 loop spans 11 amino acids. Germline-derived CDR1 and CDR2 are MNHEY and SVGAGI. Study-level findings and limits: Nonresponders included some who also had low normalized T-cell clonal expansion.

Specimen: CD4+ or CD8+ T cells sorted from blood, collected in a trial of the OX40 agonist ivuxolimab. This rearrangement joins TRBV6-5 to TRBJ1-1; TRBD1 might be the D (6 bases). This TCR came from an adult with an advanced solid tumor such as melanoma, head and neck, liver or kidney cancer. CDR3 sequence: CASQGYAEAFF. CDR3 DNA: TGTGCCAGCCAGGGGTATGCTGAAGCTTTCTTT.